These T cell receptor beta chains were read from a single sample in a study of post-analysis software for immune sequencing data. MiXCR, run by TCRdb on the PCR reads, gives a single entry per CDR3 protein. The sample comprises 740,000 or so distinct CDR3 sequences, under 70% of which are singletons, and approximately 4.4% rests with the top ten. The material sequenced was blood. The source is a girl aged 5-17 years with multiple sclerosis. The CDR3 runs from the conserved cysteine through the conserved F or W. D genes are given only for firm matches. Clone size is stated in some rows and not others, as once, few, many or a class when expanded.

>-|-|TRBV7-9|TRBJ2-5
CASSSPTWGETQYF
TGTGCCAGCAGCTCCCCCACTTGGGGCGAGACCCAGTACTTC
>-|-|TRBV4-1|TRBJ2-7
CASSHQRSYEQYF
TGCGCCAGCAGCCACCAGCGGAGCTACGAGCAGTACTTC
>-|TRBD1|TRBV4-1|TRBJ2-4
CASSQVDREGKNIQYF
TGCGCCAGCAGCCAAGTAGACAGGGAAGGCAAAAACATTCAGTACTTC
>once|-|TRBV7-9|TRBJ2-7
CASSLGGGFGYEQYF
TGTGCCAGCAGCTTAGGGGGGGGCTTCGGCTACGAGCAGTACTTC
>-|TRBD1|TRBV7-9|TRBJ1-2
CASSLIRTGEGYTF
TGTGCCAGCAGCTTAATCAGGACAGGGGAGGGCTACACCTTC
>once|-|TRBV7-3|TRBJ2-2
CASSLLAPMLNTGELFF
TGTGCCAGCAGCCTTTTGGCCCCTATGTTGAACACTGGGGAGCTGTTTTTT
>-|-|TRBV6-4|TRBJ2-5
CASSETRQETQYF
TGTGCCAGCAGCGAAACACGGCAAGAGACCCAGTACTTC
>once|-|TRBV7-2|TRBJ1-4
CASSLARGVNEKLFF
TGTGCCAGCAGCTTAGCGAGGGGTGTTAATGAAAAACTGTTTTTT
>-|-|TRBV10-3|TRBJ2-7
CAIGRDSTYEQYF
TGTGCCATCGGGCGGGACTCTACCTACGAGCAGTACTTC
>few|-|TRBV29-1|TRBJ2-4
CSVDQPFAGAKNIQYF
TGCAGCGTTGACCAGCCCTTTGCGGGCGCCAAAAACATTCAGTACTTC
>few|-|TRBV29-1|TRBJ2-7
CSAEQSYEQYF
TGCAGCGCCGAACAGTCCTACGAGCAGTACTTC
>-|-|TRBV29-1|TRBJ1-2
CSVERYNGGGYTF
TGCAGCGTTGAACGCTACAATGGGGGTGGCTACACCTTC
>-|-|TRBV12-5|TRBJ1-2
CASGFAGDYGYTF
TGTGCTAGTGGTTTCGCCGGGGACTATGGCTACACCTTC
>once|TRBD2|TRBV20-1|TRBJ2-3
CSAVGTSGADTQYF
TGCAGTGCGGTCGGGACTAGCGGGGCAGATACGCAGTATTTT
>once|-|TRBV18|TRBJ1-6
CASSPVGQKITPLHF
TGTGCCAGCTCACCAGTAGGACAGAAGATTACACCCCTCCACTTT
>many|TRBD1|TRBV6-5|TRBJ2-7
CASSPRQGYEQYF
TGTGCCAGCAGCCCCCGACAGGGTTACGAGCAGTACTTC
>once|-|TRBV27|TRBJ2-1
CASSFLGDSYNEQFF
TGTGCCAGCAGTTTTTTGGGGGACTCCTACAATGAGCAGTTCTTC
>-|-|TRBV5-1|TRBJ2-3
CASSTENTDTQYF
TGCGCCAGCAGCACTGAGAACACAGATACGCAGTATTTT
>-|-|TRBV20-1|TRBJ2-5
CSARRGGALATQYF
TGCAGTGCTAGAAGGGGGGGGGCCCTCGCGACCCAGTACTTC
>-|-|TRBV4-2|TRBJ1-3
CASSQETAAGSGNTIYF
TGTGCCAGCAGCCAAGAAACAGCTGCCGGCTCTGGAAACACCATATATTTT
>-|TRBD2|TRBV13|TRBJ2-7
CASSLAGLAGARFAYEQYF
TGTGCCAGCAGCTTAGCGGGACTAGCGGGGGCCAGGTTTGCCTACGAGCAGTACTTC
>-|-|TRBV9|TRBJ2-5
CASSVSNQETQYF
TGTGCCAGCAGCGTGAGCAATCAAGAGACCCAGTACTTC
>-|TRBD1|TRBV29-1|TRBJ2-1
CSVRHGTGYNEQFF
TGCAGCGTTCGACACGGGACAGGTTACAATGAGCAGTTCTTC
>-|TRBD2|TRBV5-1|TRBJ2-7
CASSLTQTSSFWTGEQYF
TGCGCCAGCAGCTTGACCCAGACTAGCAGTTTTTGGACGGGGGAGCAGTACTTC
>-|-|TRBV12-3/TRBV12-4|TRBJ1-1
CASSFRGTQFLGAFF
TGTGCCAGCAGTTTTCGAGGGACTCAATTCTTGGGGGCTTTCTTT
>-|-|TRBV6-6|TRBJ2-3
CASSATREGTDTQYF
TGTGCCAGCAGTGCCACGAGGGAGGGCACAGATACGCAGTATTTT
>-|-|TRBV5-1|TRBJ1-2
CASTTEGAYGYTF
TGCGCCAGCACGACGGAAGGGGCCTATGGCTACACCTTC
>-|TRBD2|TRBV15|TRBJ2-5
CATSRGLAGGNQETQYF
TGTGCCACCAGCAGGGGACTAGCGGGGGGGAACCAAGAGACCCAGTACTTC
>-|-|TRBV11-2|TRBJ2-1
CASSSGLWENEQFF
TGTGCCAGCAGTTCCGGCCTTTGGGAAAATGAGCAGTTCTTC
>-|TRBD1|TRBV20-1|TRBJ1-1
CSATLIQGRNTEAFF
TGCAGTGCTACCTTAATACAGGGGAGGAACACTGAAGCTTTCTTT
>-|-|TRBV27|TRBJ1-5
CASSLRGAASNQPQHF
TGTGCCAGCAGTTTACGGGGGGCGGCCAGTAATCAGCCCCAGCATTTT
>-|-|TRBV5-1|TRBJ2-4
CASSLEPGQEQYF
TGCGCCAGCAGCTTGGAACCGGGTCAAGAGCAGTACTTC
>-|-|TRBV29-1|TRBJ2-7
CSVRGHQGGYEQYF
TGCAGCGTTCGCGGACACCAGGGTGGATACGAGCAGTACTTC
>-|-|TRBV6-2/TRBV6-3|TRBJ2-1
CASSYSVGEDEQFF
TGTGCCAGCAGTTACTCGGTGGGGGAGGATGAGCAGTTCTTC
>-|-|TRBV6-2/TRBV6-3|TRBJ2-7
CASSYSGLEYEQYF
TGTGCCAGCAGTTACTCGGGCCTAGAATACGAGCAGTACTTC
>-|TRBD1|TRBV7-2|TRBJ2-6
CASSWTGQLKWSGANVLTF
TGTGCCAGCAGCTGGACGGGACAGCTAAAGTGGTCTGGGGCCAACGTCCTGACTTTC
>-|-|TRBV20-1|TRBJ1-1
CSARILRGTEAFF
TGCAGTGCTAGGATTTTACGGGGCACTGAAGCTTTCTTT
>few|-|TRBV7-9|TRBJ2-7
CASSSGKIFHEQYF
TGTGCCAGCAGCTCGGGCAAGATATTCCACGAGCAGTACTTC
>-|-|TRBV29-1|TRBJ1-2
CSVAIGDRYGYTF
TGCAGCGTCGCAATAGGGGATCGCTATGGCTACACCTTC
>-|-|TRBV15|TRBJ1-5
CATSRGGAANQPQHF
TGTGCCACCAGCAGAGGAGGGGCGGCCAATCAGCCCCAGCATTTT
>once|-|TRBV12-3/TRBV12-4|TRBJ2-1
CASSLLLRVEGNNEQFF
TGTGCCAGCAGTTTACTCCTCCGGGTGGAGGGTAACAATGAGCAGTTCTTC